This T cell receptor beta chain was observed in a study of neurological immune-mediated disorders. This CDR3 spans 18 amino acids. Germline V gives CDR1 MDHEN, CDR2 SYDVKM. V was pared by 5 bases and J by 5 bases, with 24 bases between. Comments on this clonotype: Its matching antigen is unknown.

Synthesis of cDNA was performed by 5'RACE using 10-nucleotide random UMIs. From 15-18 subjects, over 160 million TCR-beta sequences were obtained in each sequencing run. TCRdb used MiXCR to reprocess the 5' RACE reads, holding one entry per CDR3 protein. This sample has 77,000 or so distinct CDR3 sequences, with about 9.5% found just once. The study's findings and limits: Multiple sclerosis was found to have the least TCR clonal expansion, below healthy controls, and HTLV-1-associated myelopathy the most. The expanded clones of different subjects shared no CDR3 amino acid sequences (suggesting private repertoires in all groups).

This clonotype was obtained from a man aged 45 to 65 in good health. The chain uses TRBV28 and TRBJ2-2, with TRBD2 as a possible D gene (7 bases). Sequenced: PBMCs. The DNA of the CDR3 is TGTGCCAGCAGTACCTCGTTGCGGGGGCTCTGGAAAACCGGGGAGCTGTTTTTT. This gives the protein CASSTSLRGLWKTGELFF. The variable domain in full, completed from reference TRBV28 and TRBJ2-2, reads DVKVTQSSRYLVKRTGEKVFLECVQDMDHENMFWYRQDPGLGLRLIYFSYDVKMKEKGDIPEGYSVSREKKERFSLILESASTNQTSMYLCASSTSLRGLWKTGELFFGEGSRLTVL.